Shown below are 23 T cell receptor beta chains from a single sample sequenced in a study of blood T cell repertoires in COVID-19. This table comes from immunoSEQ multiplex PCR, and its TCRdb copy is limited to in-frame clones, with some not included. The sample comprises over 200,000 clones, roughly nine tenths of which are singletons, and around 1.2% rests with the top ten. Sequencing input: peripheral blood. These receptors all stem from a young man with acute or convalescent COVID-19.

V usage is TRBV19 and J usage is TRBJ1-1; unclear D gene. Germline V CDR1 and CDR2: LNHDA, SQIVND (reference sequence). This CDR3 spans 14 amino acids. The V end lost 5 bases, the J end lost 6 bases, and 16 bases lay between the germline ends. CDR3 DNA sequence: TGTGCCAGTAGTGCCCTACTTCATTCTGCTGAAGCTTTCTTT. It yields the protein CASSALLHSAEAFF.

V and J are TRBV3-1 (or the pseudogene TRBV3-2) and TRBJ1-1; weak D call: TRBD1 (6 bases). The V gene lost 2 bases and the J gene lost 2 bases, with 9 bases spanning the gap. This CDR3 comprises 14 residues. The germline CDR1 and CDR2 sequences are LGHDT and YNNKEL (reference sequence). The CDR3 loop reads CASSQRTENTEAFF. The CDR3 nucleotides read TGTGCCAGCAGCCAAAGGACAGAAAACACTGAAGCTTTCTTT.

V is TRBV27 and J is TRBJ2-3; TRBD1 might be the D (6 bases). Trimming took off 3 bases at V and 4 bases at J, with 8 bases between the two ends. Germline loops: CDR1 MNHEY, CDR2 SMNVEV (reference sequence). The CDR3 loop spans 13 amino acids. CDR3 loop: CASSFAGADTQYF. CDR3 in DNA: TGTGCCAGCAGTTTCGCAGGGGCAGATACGCAGTATTTT.

This clone was seen once. CDR3 region: CASSQGHSVALSYNEQFF. The CDR3 DNA reads TGTGCCAGCAGCCAGGGACATAGCGTCGCCCTCTCCTACAATGAGCAGTTCTTC. The rearrangement uses TRBV3-1 (or the pseudogene TRBV3-2) and TRBJ2-1, with a weak D call TRBD1 (6 bases). CDR1 is LGHDT and CDR2 is YNNKEL in the germline V gene (reference sequence). V was pared by 3 bases and J by 0 bases, with 18 bases between. CDR3 length equals 18 residues.

The chain is built from TRBV14 and TRBJ2-1; 7 bases fit TRBD2. The CDR3 covers 16 residues. Trimming removed 0 bases from V and 8 bases from J; junction bases left unmatched: 10. Germline CDR1 reads SGHDN; CDR2 reads FVKESK. The CDR3 region is CASSQDRGGSNDEQFF. For the CDR3, the DNA is TGTGCCAGCAGCCAAGATCGGGGCGGGAGTAACGATGAGCAGTTCTTC.

The rearrangement joins TRBV7-3 to TRBJ2-2; 7 nucleotides agree with TRBD1. Trimming cost V 5 bases and J 4 bases; bases outside gene matches: 4. In germline, CDR1 is SGHTA, CDR2 FQGTGA. CDR3 length equals 14 residues. CDR3 bases: TGTGCCAGCAGCAGGGGACAGTCCACCGGGGAGCTGTTTTTT. Translation: CASSRGQSTGELFF.

Only a few counts were recorded for this clone. This rearrangement joins TRBV12-3 or TRBV12-4 to TRBJ1-1, with D maybe TRBD1 (5 bases). The CDR3 sequence is 12 residues long. The ends were cut back, 5 bases at V and 6 bases at J, with 10 bases in the middle. CDR3 sequence (DNA): TGTGCCAGCAGTAGACAGAGTCCTGAAGCTTTCTTT. Translated: CASSRQSPEAFF.

This chain joins TRBV19 and TRBJ2-7, with TRBD1 identical over 8 bases. Germline CDR1 reads LNHDA; CDR2 reads SQIVND (reference sequence). The CDR3 length is 15 residues. V was clipped by 5 bases and J by 5 bases; unmatched bases: 11. CDR3 sequence: CASSVTGTGTNEQYF. The CDR3 DNA is TGTGCCAGTAGTGTTACCGGGACAGGAACCAACGAGCAGTACTTC. Complete variable domain (other parts from reference TRBV19 and TRBJ2-7): DGGITQSPKYLFRKEGQNVTLSCEQNLNHDAMYWYRQDPGQGLRLIYYSQIVNDFQKGDIAEGYSVSREKKESFPLTVTSAQKNPTAFYLCASSVTGTGTNEQYFGPGTRLTVT.

The rearrangement links TRBV28 to TRBJ2-1; 7 bases line up with TRBD2. J was trimmed by 0 bases and V by 7 bases; bases with no gene match: 9. The CDR3 is 16 residues long. Germline CDR1 MDHEN, CDR2 SYDVKM. The CDR3 region is CASKVAGEISYNEQFF. The DNA of the CDR3 is TGTGCCAGCAAGGTGGCGGGAGAGATCTCCTACAATGAGCAGTTCTTC.

The V and J genes are TRBV7-9 and TRBJ1-1; D is perhaps TRBD1 (5 bases). V was trimmed by 1 base and J by 5 bases, leaving 14 bases between them. The germline gives CDR1 SEHNR, CDR2 FQNEAQ (reference sequence). CDR3 length: 15 residues. CDR3 region: CASSLEGAGITEAFF. The CDR3 region has the DNA TGTGCCAGCAGCTTAGAAGGGGCAGGGATAACTGAAGCTTTCTTT.

The chain links TRBV10-1 to TRBJ2-5; 8 nucleotides match TRBD2. The CDR3 contains 15 residues. The germline gives CDR1 WNHNN, CDR2 SYGVQD (reference sequence). V dropped 5 bases and J dropped 5; count of bases not matched to a gene: 10. The CDR3 loop reads CASSSGGATRETQYF. CDR3 in DNA: TGCGCCAGCAGTAGCGGGGGCGCTACGAGGGAGACCCAGTACTTC.

The chain carries TRBV5-1 and TRBJ1-3, with TRBD1 identical over 10 bases. Germline CDR1 SGHRS, CDR2 YFSETQ. Trimming removed 3 bases from V and 4 bases from J; junction bases left unmatched: 4. The CDR3 consists of 15 residues. As DNA, the CDR3 is TGCGCCAGCAGCTCGGGACAGGGGAGCGGAAACACCATATATTTT. Amino acids: CASSSGQGSGNTIYF. Full variable domain (missing parts from reference TRBV5-1 and TRBJ1-3): KAGVTQTPRYLIKTRGQQVTLSCSPISGHRSVSWYQQTPGQGLQFLFEYFSETQRNKGNFPGRFSGRQFSNSRSEMNVSTLELGDSALYLCASSSGQGSGNTIYFGEGSWLTVV.

This chain joins TRBV24-1 and TRBJ1-5; a possible D gene is TRBD1 (6 bases). The germline CDR1 and CDR2 sequences are KGHDR and SFDVKD. The CDR3 consists of 15 residues. With 7 bases removed from V and 1 base from J, the gap between germline ends came to 13 bases. The CDR3: CATSETGLSNQPQHF. Here the CDR3 DNA reads TGTGCCACCAGCGAAACAGGGCTGAGCAATCAGCCCCAGCATTTT.

This chain uses TRBV2 with TRBJ2-1; 14 bases are a match to TRBD2. The CDR3 loop spans 15 amino acids. With V trimmed by 3 bases and J by 8 bases, 3 bases remained unmatched. Per the germline V gene, CDR1 is SNHLY and CDR2 is FYNNEI. This chain's CDR3 is CASSETSGGADEQFF. Here the CDR3 DNA reads TGTGCCAGCAGTGAGACTAGCGGGGGGGCTGATGAGCAGTTCTTC.

In this sample, this clone turned up a few times. The CDR3 reads CASSATGGYTDTQYF. The CDR3, as DNA: TGTGCCAGCAGCGCGACAGGGGGTTACACAGATACGCAGTATTTT. The gene calls are TRBV11-3 and TRBJ2-3; TRBD1 aligns across 9 bases. Looked up from germline, CDR1 is SGHNT and CDR2 is YENEEA. CDR3 length: 15 amino acids. J was trimmed by 2 bases and V by 5 bases; bases with no gene match: 5.

The chain has TRBV28 and TRBJ1-2; 11 bases agree with TRBD1. Trimming removed 10 bases from V and 6 bases from J; junction bases left unmatched: 7. The CDR3 spans 13 residues. The germline V gene encodes CDR1 MDHEN and CDR2 SYDVKM. The CDR3, as DNA: TGTGCCACTCGGACAGGGGGCAATCATGGCTACACCTTC. It translates to CATRTGGNHGYTF.

The chain is built from TRBV29-1 and TRBJ1-4; 7 bases match TRBD1. This CDR3 region has 13 residues. Trimming removed 4 bases from V and 4 bases from J; junction bases left unmatched: 3. CDR1 and CDR2 (germline): SQVTM, ANQGSEA. The CDR3 DNA reads TGCAGCGTTGCAGGACAGGTTAATGAAAAACTGTTTTTT. Residues: CSVAGQVNEKLFF.

The DNA for the CDR3 is TGTGCCAGCAGCCAAGAGTTAGCGGGGGACCTAGAGACCCAGTACTTC. Amino acids: CASSQELAGDLETQYF. J is TRBJ2-5 and V is TRBV3-1 (or the pseudogene TRBV3-2); 9 nucleotides agree with TRBD2. The ends lost 0 bases at V and 4 bases at J; junction bases unmatched: 6. This CDR3 is 16 amino acids long. Germline CDR1 and CDR2: LGHDT and YNNKEL (reference sequence).

This rearrangement joins TRBV5-4 to TRBJ2-1; 9 nucleotides line up with TRBD2. CDR3 length: 14 residues. The junction had 1 base not matched to a gene; V was cut back by 1 base and J by 5 bases. Germline assignment: CDR1 SGHNT and CDR2 YYREEE (reference sequence). CDR3 nucleotides: TGTGCCAGCAGCTTGTCTAGCGGGAACAATGAGCAGTTCTTC. Amino acids: CASSLSSGNNEQFF. Full variable domain (missing parts from reference TRBV5-4 and TRBJ2-1): ETGVTQSPTHLIKTRGQQVTLRCSSQSGHNTVSWYQQALGQGPQFIFQYYREEENGRGNFPPRFSGLQFPNYSSELNVNALELDDSALYLCASSLSSGNNEQFFGPGTRLTVL.

As to this clone: Other DNA variants within this sample encode the same CDR3. This chain links TRBV5-1 with TRBJ2-1; 9 nucleotides line up with TRBD2. The germline V gene has CDR1 SGHRS and CDR2 YFSETQ. V was clipped by 0 bases and J by 7 bases; unmatched bases: 5. CDR3 length: 15 residues. CDR3 in amino acids: CASSLVAGVENEQFF. The CDR3 coding sequence is TGCGCCAGCAGCTTGGTAGCGGGGGTCGAAAATGAGCAGTTCTTC.

V is TRBV19 and J is TRBJ2-2; 7 bases are shared with TRBD2. Germline values: CDR1 LNHDA, CDR2 SQIVND (reference sequence). The CDR3 has 14 residues. Trimming at V came to 4 bases and at J to 8 bases, leaving 7 bases not matched to a gene. The CDR3 DNA sequence: TGTGCCAGTAGTACCGGGGGGATAGCGGGGGAGCTGTTTTTT. It is translated as CASSTGGIAGELFF.

The CDR3 loop is CASSARTDTGELFF. The CDR3 DNA reads as TGCGCCAGCAGCGCCCGGACAGACACCGGGGAGCTGTTTTTT. This sequence joins TRBV5-1 and TRBJ2-2; D perhaps matches TRBD1 (6 bases). CDR3 length: 14 residues. V was clipped by 4 bases and J by 3 bases, with 10 bases between them. Germline-derived CDR1 and CDR2 are SGHRS and YFSETQ.

This chain connects TRBV7-9 to TRBJ2-1; TRBD2 might be the D (5 bases). This CDR3 has 12 residues. V lost 2 bases to trimming and J lost 6 bases, with 5 bases between them. Looked up from germline, CDR1 is SEHNR and CDR2 is FQNEAQ (reference sequence). This chain's CDR3 is CASSLRGNEQFF. The CDR3 DNA reads TGTGCCAGCAGCTTACGGGGCAATGAGCAGTTCTTC.